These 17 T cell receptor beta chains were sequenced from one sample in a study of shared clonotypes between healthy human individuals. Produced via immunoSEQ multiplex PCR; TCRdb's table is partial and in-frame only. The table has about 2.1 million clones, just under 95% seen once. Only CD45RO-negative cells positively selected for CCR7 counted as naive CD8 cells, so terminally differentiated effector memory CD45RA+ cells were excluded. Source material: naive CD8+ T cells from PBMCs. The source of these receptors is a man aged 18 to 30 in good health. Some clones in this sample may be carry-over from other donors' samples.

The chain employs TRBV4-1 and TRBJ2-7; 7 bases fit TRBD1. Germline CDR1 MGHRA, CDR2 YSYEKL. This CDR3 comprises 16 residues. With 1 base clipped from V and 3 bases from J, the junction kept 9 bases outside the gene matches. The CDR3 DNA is TGCGCCAGCAGCCAAGTACTTAGGGACAGTTACTACGAGCAGTACTTC. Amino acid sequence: CASSQVLRDSYYEQYF.

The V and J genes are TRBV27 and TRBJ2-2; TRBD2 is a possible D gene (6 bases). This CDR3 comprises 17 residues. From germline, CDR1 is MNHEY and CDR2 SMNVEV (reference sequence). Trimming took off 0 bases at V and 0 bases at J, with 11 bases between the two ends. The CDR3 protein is CASSLSITGANTGELFF. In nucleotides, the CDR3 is TGTGCCAGCAGTTTATCGATCACGGGAGCGAACACCGGGGAGCTGTTTTTT.

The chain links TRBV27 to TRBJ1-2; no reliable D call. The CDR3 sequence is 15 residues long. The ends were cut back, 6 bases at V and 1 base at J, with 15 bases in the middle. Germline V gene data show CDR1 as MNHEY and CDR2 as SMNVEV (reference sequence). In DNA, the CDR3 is TGTGCCAGCAGGCTTAAGGGTTCCCGTAACTATGGCTACACCTTC. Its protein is CASRLKGSRNYGYTF.

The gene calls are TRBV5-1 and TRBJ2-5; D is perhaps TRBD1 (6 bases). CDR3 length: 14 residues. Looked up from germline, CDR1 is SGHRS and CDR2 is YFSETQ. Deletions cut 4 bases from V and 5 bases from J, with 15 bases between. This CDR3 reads CASSGGRGSETQYF. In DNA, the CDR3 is TGCGCCAGCAGCGGTGGCAGGGGTTCGGAGACCCAGTACTTC.

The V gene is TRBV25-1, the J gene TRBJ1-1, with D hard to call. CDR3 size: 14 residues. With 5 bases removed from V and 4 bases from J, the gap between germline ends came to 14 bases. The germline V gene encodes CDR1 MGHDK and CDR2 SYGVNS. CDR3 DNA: TGTGCCAGCAGTTCTGTAGGGTTTAGCACTGAAGCTTTCTTT. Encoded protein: CASSSVGFSTEAFF.

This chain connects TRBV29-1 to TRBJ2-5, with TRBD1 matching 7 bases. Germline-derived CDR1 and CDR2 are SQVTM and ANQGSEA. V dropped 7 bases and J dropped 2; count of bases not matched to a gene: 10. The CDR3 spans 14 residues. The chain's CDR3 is CSADPPGQQETQYF. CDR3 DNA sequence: TGCAGCGCCGACCCGCCGGGACAGCAAGAGACCCAGTACTTC.

The CDR3 reads CASILQGNQPQHF. The CDR3 nucleotides read TGTGCCAGCATCCTACAGGGTAATCAGCCCCAGCATTTT. The chain employs TRBV6-1 and TRBJ1-5; TRBD1 might be the D (6 bases). There are 13 residues in the CDR3. V shed 7 bases and J shed 4 bases, with 11 bases lying between them. Germline V gene sequence: CDR1 MNHNS, CDR2 SASEGT.

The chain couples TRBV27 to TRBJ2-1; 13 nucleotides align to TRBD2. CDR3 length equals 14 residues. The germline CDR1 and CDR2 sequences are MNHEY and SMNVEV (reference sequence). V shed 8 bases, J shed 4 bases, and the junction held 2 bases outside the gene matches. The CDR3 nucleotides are TGTGCCAGCGGACTAGCGGGAGTTTACAATGAGCAGTTCTTC. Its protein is CASGLAGVYNEQFF.

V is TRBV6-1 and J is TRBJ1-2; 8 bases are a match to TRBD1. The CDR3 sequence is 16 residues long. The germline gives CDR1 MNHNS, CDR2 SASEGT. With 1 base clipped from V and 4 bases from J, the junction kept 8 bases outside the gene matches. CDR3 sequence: CASSEGTGNPIYGYTF. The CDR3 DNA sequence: TGTGCCAGCAGTGAAGGGACAGGGAATCCAATCTATGGCTACACCTTC.

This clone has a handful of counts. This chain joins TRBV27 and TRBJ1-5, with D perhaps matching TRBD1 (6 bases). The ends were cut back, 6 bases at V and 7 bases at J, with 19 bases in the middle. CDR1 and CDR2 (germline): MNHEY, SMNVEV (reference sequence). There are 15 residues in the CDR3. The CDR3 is CASRDRGGLGQPQHF. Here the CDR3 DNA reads TGTGCCAGCAGAGACCGAGGGGGACTGGGGCAGCCCCAGCATTTT.

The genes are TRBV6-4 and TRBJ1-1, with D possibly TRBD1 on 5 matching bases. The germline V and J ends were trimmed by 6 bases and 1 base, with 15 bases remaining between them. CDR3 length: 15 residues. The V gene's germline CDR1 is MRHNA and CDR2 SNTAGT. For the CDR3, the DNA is TGTGCCAGCAGCGAACGGGACGGTAAGAACACTGAAGCTTTCTTT. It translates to CASSERDGKNTEAFF.

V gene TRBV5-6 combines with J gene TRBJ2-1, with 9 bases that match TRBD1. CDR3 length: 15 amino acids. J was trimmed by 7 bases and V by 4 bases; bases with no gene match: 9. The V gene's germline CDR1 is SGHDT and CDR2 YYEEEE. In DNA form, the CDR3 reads TGTGCCAGCAGCATAGCCAGGGACAGGGCTAATGAGCAGTTCTTC. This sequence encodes CASSIARDRANEQFF.

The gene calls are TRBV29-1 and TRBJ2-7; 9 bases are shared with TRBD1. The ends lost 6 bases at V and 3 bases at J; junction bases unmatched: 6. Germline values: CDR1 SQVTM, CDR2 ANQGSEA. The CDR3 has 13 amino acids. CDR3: CSVTKGQGYEQYF. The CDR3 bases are TGCAGCGTCACCAAGGGACAGGGCTACGAGCAGTACTTC.

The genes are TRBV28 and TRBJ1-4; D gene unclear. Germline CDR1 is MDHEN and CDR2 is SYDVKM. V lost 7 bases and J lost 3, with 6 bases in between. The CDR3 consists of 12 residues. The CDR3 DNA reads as TGTGCCAGCACCTTGCCTAATGAAAAACTGTTTTTT. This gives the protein CASTLPNEKLFF.

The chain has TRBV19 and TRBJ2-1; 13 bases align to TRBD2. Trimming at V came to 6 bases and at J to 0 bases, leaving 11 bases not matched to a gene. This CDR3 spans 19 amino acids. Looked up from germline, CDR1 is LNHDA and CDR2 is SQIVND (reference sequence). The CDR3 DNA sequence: TGTGCCAGTAGCAGGACTAGCGGGAGTATGGCAAGCTCCTACAATGAGCAGTTCTTC. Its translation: CASSRTSGSMASSYNEQFF.

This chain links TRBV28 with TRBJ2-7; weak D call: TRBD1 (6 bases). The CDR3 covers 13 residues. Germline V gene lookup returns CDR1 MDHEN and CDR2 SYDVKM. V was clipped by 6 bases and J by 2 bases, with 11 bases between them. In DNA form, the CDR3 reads TGTGCCAGCAGCCCAGGGGAAACCTACGAGCAGTACTTC. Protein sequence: CASSPGETYEQYF.

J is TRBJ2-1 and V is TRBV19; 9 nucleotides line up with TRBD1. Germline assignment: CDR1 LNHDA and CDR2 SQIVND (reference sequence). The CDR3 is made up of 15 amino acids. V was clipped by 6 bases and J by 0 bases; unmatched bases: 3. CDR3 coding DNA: TGTGCCAGTAGGACAGGGGGGAGCTCCTACAATGAGCAGTTCTTC. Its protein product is CASRTGGSSYNEQFF.